The clone carrying this TCR beta chain was counted only a few times. The antigen remains unidentified. This sample is drawn from a study of identical twins. The V and J ends lost 7 bases and 0 bases respectively, with 12 bases between them. Looked up from germline, CDR1 is MNHEY and CDR2 is SVGEGT. The CDR3 spans 14 residues. TCRdb fed the 5' RACE reads into MiXCR, producing one record per CDR3 protein. Among 450,000 or so distinct CDR3 sequences listed, roughly 20% were seen once. The study's findings and limits: Carriage of fewer insertions was seen in abundant cord blood beta clonotypes, whereas memory repertoires showed none. Twin pairs' shared out-of-frame alpha sequences were enriched in low generation probability.

The clonotype originates from a man aged 50 to 60 in good health. V and J are TRBV6-2 or TRBV6-3 and TRBJ1-1; no firm D call. The specimen was naive T cells sorted from blood. The CDR3 nucleotides read TGTGCCAGCATGCGACCGCAGGTGAACACTGAAGCTTTCTTT. Translated: CASMRPQVNTEAFF.